A single sample is the source of the 9 T cell receptor beta chains below, sequenced in a study of shared clonotypes between healthy human individuals (dated by TCRdb to the early 2020s). The protocol used for the library was the immunoSEQ multiplex PCR assay. Imported from immuneACCESS, the table was reduced by TCRdb to in-frame sequences with V and J called. These copies leave out some clones; in studies compared against another copy, an unresolved V gene accounts for under half, and the cause of the remainder is not known. In all, the sample holds hundreds of thousands of clones, and around 73% of those were seen once. Of the sample, 1.5% to 2% is held by the ten largest clones. The sequencing input was memory CD4+ T cells sorted from blood. What the cell subset or site label conveys for this sample: CD45RA-negative fraction. These receptors all come from a woman in her thirties in good health.

J is TRBJ1-3 and V is TRBV7-8, with D tentatively TRBD1 (5 bases). The CDR3 contains 16 residues. Deletions cut 0 bases from V and 4 bases from J, with 13 bases between. Germline CDR1 is SGHVS and CDR2 is FQNEAQ. The CDR3 DNA sequence: TGTGCCAGCAGCTTAGCGGGTGGGGCTGACGGAAACACCATATATTTT. As protein: CASSLAGGADGNTIYF. The full variable domain, completed using reference TRBV7-8 and TRBJ1-3, is GAGVSQSPRYKVAKRGQDVALRCDPISGHVSLFWYQQALGQGPEFLTYFQNEAQLDKSGLPSDRFFAERPEGSVSTLKIQRTQQEDSAVYLCASSLAGGADGNTIYFGEGSWLTVV.

This clone occurred a few times. Other DNA variants within this sample encode the same CDR3. The V and J genes are TRBV5-1 and TRBJ2-1; 7 nucleotides match TRBD2. The germline V gene encodes CDR1 SGHRS and CDR2 YFSETQ. Trimming took 4 bases from V and 0 from J; bases not matched to a gene: 4. The CDR3 loop spans 15 amino acids. The CDR3 is CASSPSSGSYNEQFF. CDR3 DNA: TGCGCCAGCAGCCCGTCTAGCGGCTCCTACAATGAGCAGTTCTTC.

V and J are TRBV4-1 and TRBJ2-6; 7 bases are a match to TRBD1. V was clipped by 7 bases and J by 2 bases; unmatched bases: 2. Per the germline V gene, CDR1 is MGHRA and CDR2 is YSYEKL. The CDR3 contains 14 residues. The DNA of the CDR3 is TGCGCCAGCAAGACAGGGACTGGGGCCAACGTCCTGACTTTC. The encoded protein is CASKTGTGANVLTF.

Notes on this clone: With a much larger clone just one base away, this may be a read error. Distinct nucleotide sequences in the sample also encode this CDR3. V and J are TRBV10-3 and TRBJ1-1; a weak D match, TRBD1 (5 bases). This CDR3 has 11 amino acids. Looked up from germline, CDR1 is ENHRY and CDR2 is SYGVKD. V gave up 8 bases and J gave up 1 base, with 5 bases separating them. The CDR3 is CAIGGNTEAFF. CDR3 nucleotides: TGTGCCATCGGGGGGAACACTGAAGCTTTCTTT.

This clone occurred a few times. The chain couples TRBV28 to TRBJ2-7; 7 bases line up with TRBD2. The CDR3 totals 15 residues. Unmatched junction bases numbered 17, after V lost 6 bases and J lost 9 bases. Germline lookup yields CDR1 MDHEN and CDR2 SYDVKM. CDR3 sequence (DNA): TGTGCCAGCAGCCCCGGGGGGACCATCCATGGGGTGCAGTACTTC. Its translation: CASSPGGTIHGVQYF.

This clone was seen only once. The chain has TRBV5-1 and TRBJ2-5, with 7 bases fitting TRBD1. The germline CDR1 and CDR2 sequences are SGHRS and YFSETQ. Trimming took 7 bases from V and 7 from J; bases not matched to a gene: 13. CDR3 size: 14 residues. The CDR3 protein is CASQQGTLGGTQYF. CDR3 nucleotides: TGCGCCAGCCAACAGGGGACCCTCGGTGGGACCCAGTACTTC.

This clone was seen only a few times. The V and J genes are TRBV30 and TRBJ2-1; D gene uncertain. V was cut by 0 bases and J by 6 bases, with 6 bases left in between. The CDR3 is 12 residues long. Germline-derived CDR1 and CDR2 are GTSNPN and SVGIG (reference sequence). CDR3 sequence: CAWSVTGNEQFF. The CDR3 DNA is TGTGCCTGGAGTGTAACGGGCAATGAGCAGTTCTTC.

The chain carries TRBV7-7 and TRBJ2-5, with 7 bases aligning to TRBD1. The CDR3 contains 15 residues. The V and J ends lost 2 bases and 4 bases, in that order; junction bases with no gene match: 7. CDR1 is SSHAT, CDR2 FNYEAQ, per germline (reference sequence). CDR3 residues: CASSLSPGQVETQYF. The CDR3 bases are TGTGCCAGCAGCTTATCTCCCGGACAGGTAGAGACCCAGTACTTC.

CDR3 protein: CASSIGASGTLTDTQYF. CDR3 nucleotides: TGTGCCAGTAGTATTGGGGCAAGCGGGACCCTCACAGATACGCAGTATTTT. This rearrangement joins TRBV19 to TRBJ2-3, with 7 bases identical to TRBD2. CDR3 length equals 17 residues. The J segment lost 2 bases and the V segment lost 3 bases, leaving 11 bases of the junction unmatched. CDR1 LNHDA and CDR2 SQIVND come from the germline V gene (reference sequence).